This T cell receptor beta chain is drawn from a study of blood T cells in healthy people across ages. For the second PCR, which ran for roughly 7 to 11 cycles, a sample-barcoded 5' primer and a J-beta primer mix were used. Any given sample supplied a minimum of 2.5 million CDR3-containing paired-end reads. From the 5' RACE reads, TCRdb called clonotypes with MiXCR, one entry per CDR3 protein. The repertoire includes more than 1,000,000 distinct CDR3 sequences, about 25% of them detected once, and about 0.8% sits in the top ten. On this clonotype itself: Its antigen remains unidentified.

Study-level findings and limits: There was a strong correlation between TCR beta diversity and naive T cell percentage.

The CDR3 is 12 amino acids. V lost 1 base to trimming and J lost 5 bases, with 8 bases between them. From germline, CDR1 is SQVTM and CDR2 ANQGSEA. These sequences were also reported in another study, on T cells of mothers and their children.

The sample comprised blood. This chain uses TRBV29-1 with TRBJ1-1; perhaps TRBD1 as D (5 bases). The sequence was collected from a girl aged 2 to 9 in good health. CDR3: CSVEGGKTEAFF. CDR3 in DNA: TGCAGCGTTGAAGGGGGGAAGACTGAAGCTTTCTTT.